This TCR beta chain was observed in a study of T cells in Graves' hyperthyroidism and ophthalmopathy (dated by TCRdb to about 2019). Some background on the complete study: Peripheral blood samples were taken at the time of initial diagnosis, prior to any treatment. To identify TCR V-J signatures that set the groups apart, the researchers used a discovery cohort of about a hundred patients, made up of 43 with Graves' ophthalmopathy and some 58 with stable Graves' hyperthyroidism. An independent validation cohort of under 20 hyperthyroidism patients and about 15 patients who later progressed to ophthalmopathy tested prospective prediction of ophthalmopathy. The roughly 94 discovery patients were randomly split 7:3 into training and test sets. Thyroid tissue and blood T-cell repertoires from several Graves' hyperthyroidism patients were also compared in the study. After sampling, hyperthyroidism patients received methimazole starting at 30 mg daily, and ophthalmopathy patients received high-dose intravenous methylprednisolone. TCR Vbeta CDR3 sequencing of approximately 140 peripheral blood samples (under 45 ophthalmopathy, over 70 hyperthyroidism and around 17 progressor patients) is reported in the paper.

Stable Graves' hyperthyroidism was defined as no progression to ophthalmopathy during 18 months of follow-up. The hyperthyroidism patients were between 18 and 65 years old and newly diagnosed, with a disease duration of less than 2 months. The study excluded patients with uncontrolled infections, other autoimmune diseases, pregnancy or lactation. Diagnoses were based on clinical symptoms, serum thyroxine and TRAb, thyroid ultrasound and orbital computed tomography. Ficoll-Paque density gradient centrifugation was used to isolate PBMCs from approximately 10 ml of fresh peripheral blood. Total RNA was extracted using Trizol reagent, and RNA quality was assessed on an Agilent 2100 Bioanalyzer. In this sample, this clonotype turned up many times. Its binding antigen is unknown. No base quality values were provided; no much bigger clone lies one nucleotide off. The TCR beta CDR3 regions were amplified from the RNA transcripts. The TCR CDR3 was subjected to a first round of RT-PCR using the HTBI primer set and the Qiagen OneStep RT-PCR kit. The libraries were constructed in a second round of multiplex PCR and then size-selected and purified. The libraries were sequenced on an Illumina HiSeq2000 using paired-end 100 bp reads. In the original analysis: SOAPnuke was used to process the raw data, removing reads that contained adapters or uncalled bases, had a mean Phred below 15, or lacked an exact match to the constant primer or identifier. High-quality paired reads were merged with COPE v1.2.5, and unique nucleotide sequences were defined as clonotypes. MiTCR v1.1 was used to align clonotypes to the IMGT TRBV, TRBD and TRBJ reference segments. The analysis included only V-J combinations with a frequency above 0.0001, which together covered roughly 99% of the repertoires. The TCS score was defined as the ratio of F50 (clonal expansion) to E x V (chaos), calculated using BLOSUM62-based TCRdist between CDR3 peptides within each V-J. Welch's t-statistics and random forest reduced several hundred V-J features to about 12, which were used in a naive Bayes classifier (R e1071). TCRdb reran the public reads through fastp at Q25 and MiXCR, keeping productive beta chains. Every CDR3 protein is listed once, alongside the most common genes and DNA of its rows. TCRdb, not the original authors, processed these V and J calls. The sample data list around 300,000 distinct CDR3 sequences, and roughly an eighth of these were observed just once. The ten largest clones capture 7.9% of the sample.

The CDR3 holds 14 amino acids from the cysteine to the phenylalanine. This entry keeps only the CDR3 DNA: 42 bases, framed from base 1. Cut back by 3 bases and 4 bases, the V and J ends lie 12 bases apart. CDR1 is given as SEHNR and CDR2 as FQNEAQ, both from the germline V gene (reference sequence). Here is what the overall study found, with its caveats: Ophthalmopathy was separated from stable hyperthyroidism by a 13 V-J signature model, with around 90% sensitivity and about 84% specificity obtained in cross-validation and 80%/75% obtained in testing. No statistical method was used to fix the sample size in advance, and group allocation was not hidden from the investigators. Most expanded thyroid clonotypes (frequency above 0.001) were also detected in blood, a finding suggesting that blood repertoires may reflect thyroid immune responses. In validation, the model predicted progression to ophthalmopathy a median of around six months before onset, with 65% to 71% sensitivity and 72.22% specificity.

The TCR originated in a woman in her 40s with Graves' hyperthyroidism. Sample: blood. The rearranged chain carries TRBV7-9 and TRBJ2-5; the D gene identity is not certain. In nucleotides, the sequence is TGTGCCAGCAGCTTCTTCGATACGGGAGAGACCCAGTACTTC. Translated, it reads CASSFFDTGETQYF.